The entry below gives a single T cell receptor (beta chain) sequence along with its context. Its antigen is still unknown. This sample stems from a study of chemoradiotherapy in HPV16-positive cancers. Study-level findings and limits: Candidate HPV-specific clones and E7-related TCR motifs grew in tumor during treatment. HPV-responsive T-cell expansion during chemoradiotherapy was linked to improved recurrence-free survival in HPV16-positive patients.

V lost 2 bases to trimming and J lost 8 bases, with 4 bases between them. CDR1 is WSHSY and CDR2 is SAAADI in the germline V gene. The CDR3 runs to 12 residues. Some clones are missing from TCRdb's copy, which holds only in-frame ones; the method was immunoSEQ multiplex PCR. Here the sample spans about 5,000 clones, just under 95% being singletons. Repertoires were sampled repeatedly during chemoradiotherapy. The V gene is TRBV10-2, the J gene TRBJ1-6; D unresolved. This sequence was found in a human donor with HPV-associated anogenital cancer. Sampling was done from a patient who underwent chemoradiotherapy. CDR3 nucleotides: TGCGCCAGCAGTGAGAAGGATTCACCCCTCCACTTT. Protein sequence: CASSEKDSPLHF.